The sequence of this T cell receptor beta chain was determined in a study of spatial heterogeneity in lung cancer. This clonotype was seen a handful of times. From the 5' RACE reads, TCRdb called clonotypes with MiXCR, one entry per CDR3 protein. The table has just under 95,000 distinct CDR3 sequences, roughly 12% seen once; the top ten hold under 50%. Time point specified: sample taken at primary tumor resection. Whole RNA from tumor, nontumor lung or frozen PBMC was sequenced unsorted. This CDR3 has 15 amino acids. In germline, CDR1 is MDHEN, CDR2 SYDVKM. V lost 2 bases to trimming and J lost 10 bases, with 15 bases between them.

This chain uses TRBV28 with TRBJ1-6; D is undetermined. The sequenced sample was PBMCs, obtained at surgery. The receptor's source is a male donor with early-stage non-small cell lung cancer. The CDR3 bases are TGTGCCAGCAGTTTAGACGGGCTTAGCGGGTCACCCCTCCACTTT. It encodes CASSLDGLSGSPLHF.